The subject of this entry is one T cell receptor beta chain. What it recognizes is unknown. CDR1 is SGHNT, CDR2 YENEEA, per germline. The CDR3 spans 14 residues. The germline V and J ends were trimmed by 5 bases and 9 bases, with 17 bases remaining between them. The whole isolated RNA underwent reverse transcription, so sequencing captured expressed TCRB transcripts. Sequencing used immunoSEQ multiplex PCR; TCRdb keeps in-frame clones, though not all of them. The table includes more than 120,000 clones, about 13% detected once. These data originate in a study of beta chain features in type 1 diabetes. General study findings and limits: Insertions were fewer and deletions more numerous at VDJ junctions in type 1 diabetes patients. Significant though moderate, a shortening of TCRB CDR3s appeared in all four CD4+ subsets of Type 1 diabetes patients.

V gene TRBV11-3 combines with J gene TRBJ2-1; tentative D call: TRBD2 (5 bases). The TCR was taken from a man between 18 and 35 years old with type 1 diabetes. The sequenced sample consisted of central memory CD4+ T cells from blood. Here the CDR3 DNA reads TGTGCCAGCAGCCCTCACACTAGAGGTGGTGAGCAGTTCTTC. This encodes CASSPHTRGGEQFF.